This TCR beta chain derives from a study of long-term antiretroviral therapy in people with HIV. Broader study findings: Documentation of ART adherence, viral resistance or therapy changes was absent.

Sequencing used immunoSEQ v3.0 at survey level. Sequenced by immunoSEQ multiplex PCR; TCRdb stores in-frame clones only, minus some. The data show about 39,000 clones, with 70% to 90% seen just once and about 4% held by the top ten. The CDR3 is 14 residues long. V was clipped by 0 bases and J by 11 bases, with 16 bases between them. In germline, CDR1 is MGHRA, CDR2 YSYEKL. In its sample, this clone was seen a few times. The antigen is not known. The TCR was taken from a woman in her fifties or sixties with HIV. The sequences come from unsorted PBMCs, collected 1.2 years after starting antiretroviral therapy. This chain joins TRBV4-1 and TRBJ1-1, with a weak D call TRBD1 (5 bases). CDR3 coding DNA: TGCGCCAGCAGCCAAGATCTCAGGGTCGGGTTTGCTTTCTTT. Residues: CASSQDLRVGFAFF.